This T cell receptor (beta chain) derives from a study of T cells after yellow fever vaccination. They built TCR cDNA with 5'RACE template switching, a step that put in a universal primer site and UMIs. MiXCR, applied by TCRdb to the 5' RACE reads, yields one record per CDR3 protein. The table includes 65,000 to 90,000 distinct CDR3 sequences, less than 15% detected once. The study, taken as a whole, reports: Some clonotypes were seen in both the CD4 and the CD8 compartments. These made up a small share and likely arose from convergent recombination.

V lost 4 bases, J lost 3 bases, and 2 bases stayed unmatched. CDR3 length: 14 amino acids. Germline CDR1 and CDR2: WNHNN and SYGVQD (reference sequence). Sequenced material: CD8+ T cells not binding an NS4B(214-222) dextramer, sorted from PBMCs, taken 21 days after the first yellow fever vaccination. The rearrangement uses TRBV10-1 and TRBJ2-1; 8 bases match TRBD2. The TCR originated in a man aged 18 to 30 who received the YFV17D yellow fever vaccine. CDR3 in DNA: TGCGCCAGCAGTGTTAGCGGGAACTACAATGAGCAGTTCTTC. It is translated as CASSVSGNYNEQFF.